This T cell receptor beta chain was retrieved from a study of beta chain features in type 1 diabetes (dated by TCRdb to the late 2010s). Broadly, across the study: Mean age, gender distribution, total cell number and subset yield did not differ between patients and healthy donors. A total of about 100,000,000 sorted cells were examined across all samples, and RNA yield correlated strongly with the number of cells per subset. The study compared TCRB repertoires of sorted circulating CD4+ T cell subsets between recently diagnosed type 1 diabetes patients and matched healthy donors. Regulatory and stem cell-like memory subsets were isolated from only 8 patients and 8 healthy donors, whereas naive and central memory subsets came from all 30 or so donors. On the study overall, not on this receptor specifically: Shorter templates might be favored by PCR, yet because patient and control samples were amplified and corrected together, any such skew would affect both groups equally. Naive, central memory and regulatory TCRB repertoires appeared to be more similar among patients than among healthy donors. Type 1 diabetes patients showed a moderate but significant shortening of TCRB CDR3 length in all four CD4+ subsets. Because cDNA was sequenced instead of genomic DNA, highly expressing activated cells could be over-represented, though the groups showed no difference in activation or CD3 levels. At VDJ recombination sites, patients with type 1 diabetes made fewer insertions and deleted more nucleotides, a pattern implying thymic rearrangement abnormalities. Because the HLA sub-analyses included only small numbers of individuals, any influence of HLA type on TCRB rearrangement was left unresolved.

The entire isolated RNA was reverse transcribed using the High Capacity cDNA Reverse Transcription Kit, and thus expressed TCRB transcripts were sequenced. Naive, central memory and regulatory T cell samples underwent deep immunoSEQ sequencing, averaging about 3.57 million total reads per sample. Sorted cells were lysed in RLT buffer, and RNA was extracted using DNase-treated RNeasy Micro or Mini kits according to cell number. To prevent cross-contamination, each cell subset was processed individually, whereas patient and healthy donor samples were processed jointly. Using the immunoSEQ multiplex PCR, TCRB sequences were amplified from cDNA into 87-bp fragments spanning the CDR3 region. The amplicons were sequenced using the Illumina HiSeq platform. For the original study's pipeline: Synthetic template baselines were used to correct PCR bias computationally, reads within Hamming distance 2 were collapsed together, and singletons that could not be merged were discarded. By aligning reads against IMGT, V, D and J genes, CDR3 length, and insertions or deletions at six rearrangement sites were assigned. Within each subset, clonotype counts were normalized to the number of sorted cells before true diversity and Gini coefficients were calculated with the tcR R package. The overlap coefficient, calculated on TCRB nucleotide sequences, was used to measure repertoire sharing. Out-of-frame TCRB sequences from naive cells were analyzed to stand in for the pre-selection repertoire. Imported from immuneACCESS, the table was reduced by TCRdb to in-frame sequences with V and J called. These copies leave out some clones; in studies compared against another copy, an unresolved V gene accounts for under half, and the cause of the remainder is not known. From that table come the V and J calls and clone size; the DNA was used to work out D and trimming. In this sample the table shows roughly 610,000 clones, about 14% of which occur a single time. Together, the top ten hold approximately 0.093% of the sample.

A single peripheral blood draw of 95 to 150 mL on average was collected from each donor into heparinised tubes. A BD FACSAria II was used to sort naive, central memory, regulatory and stem cell-like memory CD4+ T cells with a panel that included CD45RO, CCR7, CD25, CD127, CD95 and CD27. Purity was above 95% for every sorted population. PBMCs were isolated right away by Lymphoprep density gradient centrifugation and were stained directly, without culture. So that batch effects would be minimized, each experiment stained and sorted samples in pairs, pairing one healthy donor with one patient. V lost 4 bases and J lost 7 bases; the stretch between them is 10 bases long. The CDR3 spans 12 residues, from the cysteine through the phenylalanine. Just CDR3 DNA is preserved here, 36 bases in frame from base 1. Reading the germline V gene gives CDR1 MNHEY and CDR2 SVGAGI. Comments on this clone: Its specific antigen is unknown. Base qualities are missing; no much larger clone stands one base away.

This sequence uses TRBV6-5 and TRBJ1-1; the D segment could be TRBD1, given 5 matching bases. Sequencing was performed on naive CD4+ T cells from blood. Read against the paper, the sample's cell subset or site label means: true naive CD4+ T cells. The receptor's source is a man aged 18 to 29 in good health. At the DNA level, the sequence is TGTGCCAGCAGTTCAGGGCAGGGTGAAGCTTTCTTT. This gives the protein CASSSGQGEAFF.